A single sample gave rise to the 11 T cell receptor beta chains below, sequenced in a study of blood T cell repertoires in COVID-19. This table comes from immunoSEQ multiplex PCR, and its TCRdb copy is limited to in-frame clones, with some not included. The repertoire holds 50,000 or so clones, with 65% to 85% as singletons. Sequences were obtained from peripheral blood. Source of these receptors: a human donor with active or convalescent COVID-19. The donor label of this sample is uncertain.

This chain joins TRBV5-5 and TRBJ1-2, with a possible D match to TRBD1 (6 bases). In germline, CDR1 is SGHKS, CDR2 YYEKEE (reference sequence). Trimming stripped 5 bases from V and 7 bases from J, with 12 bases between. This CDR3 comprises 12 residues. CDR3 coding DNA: TGTGCCAGCAGTTGGGGGGGCCCTGGCTACACCTTC. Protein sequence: CASSWGGPGYTF.

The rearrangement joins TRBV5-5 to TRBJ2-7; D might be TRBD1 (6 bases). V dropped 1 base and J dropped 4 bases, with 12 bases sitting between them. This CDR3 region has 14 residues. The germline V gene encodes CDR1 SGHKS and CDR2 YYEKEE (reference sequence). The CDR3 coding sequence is TGTGCCAGCAGCTTGACTAGGCAGGGGTACGAGCAGTACTTC. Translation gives CASSLTRQGYEQYF.

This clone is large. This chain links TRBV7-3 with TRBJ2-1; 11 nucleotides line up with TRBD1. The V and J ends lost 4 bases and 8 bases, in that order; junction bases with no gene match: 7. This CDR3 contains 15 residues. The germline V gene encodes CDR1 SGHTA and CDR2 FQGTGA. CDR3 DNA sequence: TGTGCCAGCAGCTGGGGACAGGGGGAGGGATATGAGCAGTTCTTC. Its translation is CASSWGQGEGYEQFF. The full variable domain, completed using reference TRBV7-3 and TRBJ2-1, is GAGVSQTPSNKVTEKGKYVELRCDPISGHTALYWYRQSLGQGPEFLIYFQGTGAADDSGLPNDRFFAVRPEGSVSTLKIQRTERGDSAVYLCASSWGQGEGYEQFFGPGTRLTVL.

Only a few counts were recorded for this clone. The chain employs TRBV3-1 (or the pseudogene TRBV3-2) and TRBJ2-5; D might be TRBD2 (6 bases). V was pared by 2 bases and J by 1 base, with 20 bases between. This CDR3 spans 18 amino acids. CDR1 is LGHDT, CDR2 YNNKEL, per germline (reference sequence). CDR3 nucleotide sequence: TGTGCCAGCAGCCAACCTCTTGGGGGACGGGGGTTCCAAGAGACCCAGTACTTC. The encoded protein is CASSQPLGGRGFQETQYF.

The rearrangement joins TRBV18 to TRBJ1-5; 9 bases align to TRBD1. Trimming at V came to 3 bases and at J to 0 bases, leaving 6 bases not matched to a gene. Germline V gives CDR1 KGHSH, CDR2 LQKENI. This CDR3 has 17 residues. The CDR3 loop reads CASSPSGTGNSNQPQHF. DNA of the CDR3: TGTGCCAGCTCACCCTCCGGGACAGGGAATAGCAATCAGCCCCAGCATTTT.

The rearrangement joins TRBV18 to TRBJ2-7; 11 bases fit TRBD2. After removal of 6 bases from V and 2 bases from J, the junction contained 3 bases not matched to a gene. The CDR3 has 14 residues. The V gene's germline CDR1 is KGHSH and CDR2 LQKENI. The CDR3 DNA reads TGTGCCAGCTCGCCGGGACTAGCGGCCTACGAGCAGTACTTC. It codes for CASSPGLAAYEQYF.

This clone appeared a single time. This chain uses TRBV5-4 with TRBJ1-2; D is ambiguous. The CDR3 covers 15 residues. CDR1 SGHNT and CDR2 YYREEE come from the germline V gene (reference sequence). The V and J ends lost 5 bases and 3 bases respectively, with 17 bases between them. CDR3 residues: CASSPSLTLHYGYTF. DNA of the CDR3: TGTGCCAGCAGTCCCAGTCTGACACTCCACTATGGCTACACCTTC.

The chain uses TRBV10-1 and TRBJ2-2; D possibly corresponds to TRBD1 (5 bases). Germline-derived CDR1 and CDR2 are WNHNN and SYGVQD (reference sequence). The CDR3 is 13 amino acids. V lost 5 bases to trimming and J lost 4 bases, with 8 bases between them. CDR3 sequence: CASSRGLTGELFF. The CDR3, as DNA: TGCGCCAGCAGTAGGGGCCTCACCGGGGAGCTGTTTTTT.

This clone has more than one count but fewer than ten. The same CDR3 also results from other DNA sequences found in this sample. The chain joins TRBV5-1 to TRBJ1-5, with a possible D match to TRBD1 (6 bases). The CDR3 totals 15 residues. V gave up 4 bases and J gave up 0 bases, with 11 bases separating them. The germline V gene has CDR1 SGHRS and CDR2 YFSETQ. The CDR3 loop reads CASSLDSGSNQPQHF. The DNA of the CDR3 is TGCGCCAGCAGCCTGGACAGCGGTAGCAATCAGCCCCAGCATTTT.

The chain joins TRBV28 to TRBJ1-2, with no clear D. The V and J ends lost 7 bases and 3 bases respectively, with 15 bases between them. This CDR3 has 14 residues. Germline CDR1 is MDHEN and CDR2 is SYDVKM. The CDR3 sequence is CASTLGGGYYGYTF. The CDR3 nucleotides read TGTGCCAGCACCTTGGGCGGAGGATACTATGGCTACACCTTC.

The CDR3 DNA sequence: TGCGCCAGCAGCCAAGTATTTAGCGGGAGGGCCGGGAATGAGCAGTTCTTC. Its protein is CASSQVFSGRAGNEQFF. J is TRBJ2-1 and V is TRBV4-3; 11 nucleotides line up with TRBD2. CDR3 length equals 17 residues. The germline V gene encodes CDR1 LGHNA and CDR2 YSLEER. V trimming: 1 base; J trimming: 7 bases; junction bases outside the gene matches: 9.